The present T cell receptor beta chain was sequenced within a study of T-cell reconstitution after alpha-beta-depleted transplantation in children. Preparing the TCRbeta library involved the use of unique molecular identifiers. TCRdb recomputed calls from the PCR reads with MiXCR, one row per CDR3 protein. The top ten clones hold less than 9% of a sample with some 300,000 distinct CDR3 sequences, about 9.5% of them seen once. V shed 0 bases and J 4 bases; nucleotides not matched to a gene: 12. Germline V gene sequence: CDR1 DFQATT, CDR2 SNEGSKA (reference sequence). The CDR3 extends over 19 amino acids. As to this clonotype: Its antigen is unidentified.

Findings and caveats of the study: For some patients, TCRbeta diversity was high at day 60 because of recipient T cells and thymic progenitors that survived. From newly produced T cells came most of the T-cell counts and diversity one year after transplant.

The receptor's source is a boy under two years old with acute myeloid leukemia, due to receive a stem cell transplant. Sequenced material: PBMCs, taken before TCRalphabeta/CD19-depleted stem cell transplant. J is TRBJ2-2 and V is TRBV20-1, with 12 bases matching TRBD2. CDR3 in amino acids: CSARERASGGAWSTGELFF. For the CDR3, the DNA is TGCAGTGCTAGAGAAAGGGCTAGCGGGGGGGCCTGGAGCACCGGGGAGCTGTTTTTT.